These 24 T cell receptor beta chains share one sample of origin, sequenced in a study of preoperative IRX-2 immunotherapy in early breast cancer (dated by TCRdb to about 2019). Libraries were built with the immunoSEQ multiplex PCR assay. TCRdb took this table from immuneACCESS and kept in-frame rearrangements with V and J called. Such tables lack part of the clones; where checked against another copy, unresolved V genes explain under half of the gap, and the rest is unexplained. This sample is represented by roughly 30,000 clones; roughly four fifths of them were singletons. The top ten clonotypes cover 2% to 3% of the sample. Sample treatment or condition, as interpreted from the label and publication: preoperative locoregional IRX-2 cytokine immunotherapy. Sample: lymph node tissue, taken from a patient treated with IRX-2 immunotherapy. The receptors were sampled from a human donor with breast cancer.

With respect to this clone: A junction end diverges from the germline sequence, so it may reflect a read error. The chain is built from TRBV14 and TRBJ2-2; D assignment may be TRBD1 or TRBD2 (5 bases each). The CDR3 sequence is 15 residues long. CDR1 is SGHDN, CDR2 FVKESK, per germline. DNA for the CDR3: TGTGCCAGCAGAAAGGGGACCCAGGAGACCGGAGAGCTGTTTTTT. This encodes CASRKGTQETGELFF.

The rearrangement uses TRBV6-4 and TRBJ2-1; tentatively, D is TRBD1 or TRBD2 (5 bases each). The CDR3 contains 13 residues. CDR1 and CDR2 from the germline V gene are MRHNA and SNTAGT. V lost 5 bases and J 15 bases, leaving 20 bases between the germline ends. As DNA, the CDR3 is TGTGCCAGCAGTACCCCCCGGGGCTCAAGGCGGTTCTTC. It translates to CASSTPRGSRRFF.

About this clone itself: Other DNA sequences in the sample encode the same CDR3. This chain joins TRBV19 and TRBJ1-4; TRBD1 agrees at 7 bases. Per germline, CDR1 LNHDA and CDR2 SQIVND (reference sequence). Losses at the gene ends were 2 bases for V and 5 bases for J; bases not matched to a gene: 2. There are 14 residues in the CDR3. The chain's CDR3 is CASSIQGVNEKLFF. CDR3 nucleotide sequence: TGTGCCAGTAGTATACAGGGGGTAAATGAAAAACTGTTTTTT.

This chain's CDR3 is CASQGWNTEAFF. The CDR3 bases are TGTGCCAGCCAGGGGTGGAACACTGAAGCTTTCTTT. The rearrangement uses TRBV28 and TRBJ1-1; D may be TRBD1 (6 bases). CDR3 size: 12 residues. Trimming removed 8 bases at V and 1 base at J, with 8 bases between. The germline V gene has CDR1 MDHEN and CDR2 SYDVKM.

This chain joins TRBV28 and TRBJ1-2, with D maybe TRBD1 (5 bases). Germline lookup yields CDR1 MDHEN and CDR2 SYDVKM. The CDR3 is 13 amino acids. V lost 11 bases, J lost 1 base, and 14 bases lay in between. In nucleotides, the CDR3 is TGTGCCTCTAACCGGGGGGGTAACTATGGCTACACCTTC. Translated: CASNRGGNYGYTF.

V is TRBV4-1 and J is TRBJ2-2; D is uncertain. This CDR3 comprises 15 residues. The V gene lost 4 bases and the J gene lost 1 base, with 10 bases spanning the gap. From germline, CDR1 is MGHRA and CDR2 YSYEKL. CDR3 amino acids: CASSRGSLNTGELFF. CDR3 DNA: TGCGCCAGCAGCCGGGGTAGCCTGAACACCGGGGAGCTGTTTTTT.

The chain couples TRBV6-8 to TRBJ2-7; 7 positions match TRBD1. Germline trimming cut 10 bases from V and 6 bases from J; bases unmatched to any gene: 15. Germline values: CDR1 MNHGY, CDR2 SAAAGT. This CDR3 is 14 amino acids long. CDR3 protein: CATKTSRGSIEQYF. The CDR3 bases are TGTGCCACCAAGACTTCCAGGGGGTCAATCGAGCAGTACTTC.

The chain uses TRBV28 and TRBJ1-5; 11 positions match TRBD1. CDR3 length equals 17 residues. J was trimmed by 5 bases and V by 1 base; bases with no gene match: 7. Germline V lookup: CDR1 MDHEN, CDR2 SYDVKM. The CDR3 reads CASSLLMGQGGHQPQHF. CDR3 coding DNA: TGTGCCAGCAGTTTATTAATGGGACAGGGGGGGCATCAGCCCCAGCATTTT.

The chain carries TRBV4-3 and TRBJ2-2, with 7 bases fitting TRBD2. Germline V gene data show CDR1 as LGHNA and CDR2 as YSLEER. V lost 0 bases and J lost 6; bases outside the gene matches: 7. The CDR3 contains 16 residues. CDR3 sequence: CASSQEPLAGAGELFF. In DNA, the CDR3 is TGCGCCAGCAGCCAAGAGCCCTTAGCGGGTGCCGGGGAGCTGTTTTTT.

This clone is a singleton in its sample. The rearrangement joins TRBV15 to TRBJ2-7; 10 positions agree with TRBD1. Trimming at V came to 0 bases and at J to 3 bases, leaving 8 bases not matched to a gene. CDR1 LNHNV and CDR2 YYDKDF come from the germline V gene (reference sequence). The CDR3 consists of 17 residues. CDR3: CATSRDLGTGVGYEQYF. As DNA, the CDR3 is TGTGCCACCAGCAGAGATCTCGGGACAGGGGTCGGCTACGAGCAGTACTTC.

The rearrangement joins TRBV18 to TRBJ2-4; TRBD2 matches at 7 bases. This CDR3 contains 18 residues. The trim removed 3 bases at V and 0 bases at J, leaving 11 bases unmatched. The V gene's germline CDR1 is KGHSH and CDR2 LQKENI. CDR3 residues: CASSPLPGAGIAKNIQYF. The CDR3 nucleotides read TGTGCCAGCTCACCTCTCCCAGGAGCGGGAATAGCCAAAAACATTCAGTACTTC.

This clone was counted once. The CDR3: CASSFFGDTGELFF. As DNA, the CDR3 is TGTGCCAGCAGTTTTTTTGGGGACACCGGGGAGCTGTTTTTT. This sequence joins TRBV28 and TRBJ2-2; no clear D gene. The germline V gene encodes CDR1 MDHEN and CDR2 SYDVKM. CDR3 length: 14 amino acids. Trimming shortened V by 3 bases and J by 3 bases, and 8 bases separated the two germline ends.

This clone was seen a handful of times. The chain uses TRBV29-1 and TRBJ1-2; weak D call: TRBD1 (6 bases). This CDR3 is 13 amino acids long. The germline V gene encodes CDR1 SQVTM and CDR2 ANQGSEA. Trimming pared 2 bases from V and 9 bases from J, leaving 16 bases between. CDR3 loop: CSVENRARRSYTF. The CDR3 nucleotides read TGCAGCGTTGAAAACAGGGCACGGCGGAGCTACACCTTC.

V usage is TRBV18 and J usage is TRBJ2-1, with D hard to call. The CDR3 runs 14 residues. Germline assignment: CDR1 KGHSH and CDR2 LQKENI. Deletions cut 3 bases from V and 4 bases from J, with 10 bases between. This CDR3 reads CASSPESRYNEQFF. The CDR3 region has the DNA TGTGCCAGCTCACCGGAGTCCCGATACAATGAGCAGTTCTTC.

CDR3 amino acids: CASSSLGGGSYNEQFF. In DNA, the CDR3 is TGTGCCAGCAGCTCACTAGGGGGAGGTAGTTACAATGAGCAGTTCTTC. V is TRBV5-8 and J is TRBJ2-1; D tentatively reads TRBD1 or TRBD2 (6 bases each). The V gene lost 3 bases and the J gene lost 4 bases, with 17 bases spanning the gap. From germline, CDR1 is SGHTS and CDR2 YDEGEE. The CDR3 runs to 16 residues.

J is TRBJ2-1 and V is TRBV5-1; possible D gene TRBD2, 7 bases. Germline V gives CDR1 SGHRS, CDR2 YFSETQ. V shed 4 bases and J shed 7 bases, with 21 bases lying between them. This CDR3 contains 16 residues. CDR3 DNA: TGCGCCAGCAGCCGCCTCCTCGGGGGGCGCAGTAATGAGCAGTTCTTC. Protein product: CASSRLLGGRSNEQFF.

The chain couples TRBV14 to TRBJ2-7, with 8 bases identical to TRBD1. The CDR3 runs to 15 residues. J lost 0 bases, V lost 3 bases, and 4 bases had no gene match. Germline CDR1 is SGHDN and CDR2 is FVKESK. The DNA of the CDR3 is TGTGCCAGCAGCCAGGGACAGGCGTACTCCTACGAGCAGTACTTC. Translation: CASSQGQAYSYEQYF.

Comments on this clone: The sample holds other DNA sequences that translate to the same CDR3. The rearrangement joins TRBV19 to TRBJ2-1; D is uncertain. V gave up 8 bases and J gave up 1 base, with 9 bases separating them. CDR3 length equals 13 residues. Germline V gene lookup returns CDR1 LNHDA and CDR2 SQIVND (reference sequence). CDR3 protein: CASAGGSYNEQFF. The CDR3 region has the DNA TGTGCCAGTGCAGGCGGTTCCTACAATGAGCAGTTCTTC.

By sample fraction, this clone is medium-sized. This chain links TRBV30 with TRBJ1-1; D may be TRBD1 (5 bases). Germline CDR1 reads GTSNPN; CDR2 reads SVGIG (reference sequence). Trimming stripped 7 bases from V and 7 bases from J, with 13 bases between. The CDR3 is made up of 11 amino acids. As DNA, the CDR3 is TGTGCCTATAACGAAGGGGATGAAGCTTTCTTT. Encoded protein: CAYNEGDEAFF.

CDR3 nucleotides: TGCACCGGGACAGGGGCAACAGATACGCAGTATTTT. Translated: CTGTGATDTQYF. This sequence joins TRBV29-1 and TRBJ2-3; 10 nucleotides align to TRBD1. Germline loops: CDR1 SQVTM, CDR2 ANQGSEA. This CDR3 contains 12 residues.

This chain joins TRBV18 and TRBJ2-4; D uncertain. The V end lost 3 bases, the J end lost 5 bases, and 8 bases lay between the germline ends. This CDR3 region has 13 residues. CDR1 and CDR2 from the germline V gene are KGHSH and LQKENI. The CDR3 region is CASSPSAENIQYF. In nucleotides, the CDR3 is TGTGCCAGCTCACCCTCGGCCGAAAACATTCAGTACTTC.

The chain couples TRBV30 to TRBJ2-5; the match to TRBD1 covers 8 bases. This CDR3 is built from 15 residues. Germline V CDR1 and CDR2: GTSNPN, SVGIG (reference sequence). After removal of 2 bases from V and 4 bases from J, the junction contained 9 bases not matched to a gene. As DNA, the CDR3 is TGTGCCTGGAGTTTGGGACAGGTCCTCGTAGAGACCCAGTACTTC. Encoded protein: CAWSLGQVLVETQYF.

The gene calls are TRBV11-3 and TRBJ2-7; D is tentatively TRBD1 or TRBD2 (5 bases each). Germline V gene data show CDR1 as SGHNT and CDR2 as YENEEA. V was shortened by 5 bases and J by 2 bases, with 16 bases between the two germline ends. The CDR3 covers 15 residues. The CDR3 is CASSPDPPGPYEQYF. CDR3 nucleotides: TGTGCCAGCAGCCCGGACCCACCGGGGCCCTACGAGCAGTACTTC.

This chain connects TRBV5-1 to TRBJ2-1; TRBD2 matches 8 bases. CDR1 is SGHRS, CDR2 YFSETQ, per germline. With V trimmed by 5 bases and J by 4 bases, 5 bases remained unmatched. The CDR3 loop spans 14 amino acids. The CDR3 nucleotides read TGCGCCAGCAGTTTGCGGGGGGCTTACAATGAGCAGTTCTTC. Amino acid sequence: CASSLRGAYNEQFF.